This TCR beta chain was sequenced for a study of cytotoxic CD8 clonotypes in ibrutinib-treated CLL. Study at large: Partial responders around 24, complete 2; approximately 12 progressed and some 14 stayed in remission by median around 6 years. A mean of about 240,000 productive templates and about 88,000 productive rearrangements was obtained per sample.

CDR3 length: 17 amino acids. V was shortened by 0 bases and J by 0 bases, with 11 bases between the two germline ends. From germline, CDR1 is MNHNS and CDR2 SASEGT. Sequencing used immunoSEQ multiplex PCR; TCRdb keeps in-frame clones, though not all of them. The sample includes around 91,000 clones, around 84% of them seen just once. Libraries of TCR beta were made from approximately 2 micrograms of genomic DNA that came from cryopreserved PBMCs. The TCR was taken from a human donor with chronic lymphocytic leukemia. The sample here was PBMCs, taken before ibrutinib treatment. The chain carries TRBV6-1 and TRBJ1-4; possibly TRBD1 for D (5 bases). CDR3 nucleotides: TGTGCCAGCAGTGAAGCGCTTCGGGGGGCAACTAATGAAAAACTGTTTTTT. This translates into CASSEALRGATNEKLFF.